The 29 T cell receptor beta chains in this list originate from one sample, sequenced in a study of beta chain features in type 1 diabetes. Sequencing targeted expressed TCRB transcripts, as all isolated RNA had been reverse transcribed. The protocol was immunoSEQ multiplex PCR, while the TCRdb copy is restricted to in-frame clones and leaves out a portion. The table lists a few hundred thousand clones, 11% of them singletons. What was sequenced was naive CD4+ T cells from blood. These TCRs come from a woman younger than 45 in good health.

The gene calls are TRBV4-2 and TRBJ2-1; D perhaps matches TRBD2 (6 bases). This CDR3 is built from 14 residues. Germline CDR1 LGHNA, CDR2 YNFKEQ. The V end lost 4 bases, the J end lost 3 bases, and 10 bases lay between the germline ends. This CDR3 is CASSPDGSYNEQFF. CDR3 sequence (DNA): TGTGCCAGCAGCCCTGACGGGAGCTACAATGAGCAGTTCTTC.

This chain connects TRBV29-1 to TRBJ2-7; 8 bases agree with TRBD1. Germline loops: CDR1 SQVTM, CDR2 ANQGSEA. This CDR3 spans 15 amino acids. The trim removed 6 bases at V and 6 bases at J, leaving 16 bases unmatched. The CDR3 loop reads CSVRQGRSPSGEQYF. In DNA form, the CDR3 reads TGCAGCGTGAGACAGGGGCGGTCCCCCTCCGGCGAGCAGTACTTC.

The chain combines TRBV7-3 with TRBJ2-1, with 9 bases matching TRBD2. CDR1 and CDR2 from the germline V gene are SGHTA and FQGTGA. This CDR3 is built from 17 residues. The V segment lost 1 base and the J segment 7 bases; nucleotides outside the gene matches: 11. DNA of the CDR3: TGTGCCAGCAGCTTAATCGGCGCAGCGGGAGGCCGGAATGAGCAGTTCTTC. This sequence encodes CASSLIGAAGGRNEQFF.

This clone has a handful of counts. V gene TRBV29-1 combines with J gene TRBJ2-7, with TRBD1 matching over 9 bases. V shed 6 bases, J shed 4 bases, and the junction held 7 bases outside the gene matches. The germline gives CDR1 SQVTM, CDR2 ANQGSEA. The CDR3 sequence is 13 residues long. In nucleotides, the CDR3 is TGCAGCGTGGGGGGACAGGGATTTTACGAGCAGTACTTC. This gives the protein CSVGGQGFYEQYF.

The gene calls are TRBV11-1 and TRBJ2-7, with D perhaps matching TRBD1 (6 bases). The germline V gene has CDR1 SGHAT and CDR2 FQDESV (reference sequence). The CDR3 length is 15 residues. V lost 3 bases to trimming and J lost 0 bases, with 12 bases between them. As DNA, the CDR3 is TGTGCCAGCAGCTTCCTTCCGGACAGCTCCTACGAGCAGTACTTC. It yields the protein CASSFLPDSSYEQYF.

V usage is TRBV19 and J usage is TRBJ1-2; no clear D. Trimming cost V 2 bases and J 7 bases, with 14 bases left between them. The germline gives CDR1 LNHDA, CDR2 SQIVND (reference sequence). The length of the CDR3 is 14 residues. The DNA for the CDR3 is TGTGCCAGTAGTATACCACAGATGCTTCCTGGCTACACCTTC. The encoded protein is CASSIPQMLPGYTF.

This clone showed up just a few times. This chain connects TRBV5-8 to TRBJ2-1; TRBD2 agrees at 8 bases. The length of the CDR3 is 12 residues. The germline gives CDR1 SGHTS, CDR2 YDEGEE. V lost 4 bases and J lost 15; bases outside the gene matches: 9. CDR3: CASSAWSGRLFF. The CDR3 DNA follows: TGTGCCAGCAGCGCCTGGAGCGGGAGACTGTTCTTC.

The chain employs TRBV28 and TRBJ1-2; D not resolved. Germline lookup yields CDR1 MDHEN and CDR2 SYDVKM. This CDR3 contains 12 residues. V was trimmed by 3 bases and J by 5 bases, leaving 7 bases between them. CDR3 DNA sequence: TGTGCCAGCAGTTTGCTATCGTATGGCTACACCTTC. Translation gives CASSLLSYGYTF.

This chain uses TRBV4-3 with TRBJ2-1; TRBD2 matches 8 bases. Trimming removed 0 bases from V and 0 bases from J; junction bases left unmatched: 10. CDR1 LGHNA and CDR2 YSLEER come from the germline V gene. CDR3 length: 19 amino acids. The CDR3 DNA follows: TGCGCCAGCAGCCAAGAAAGAAAAACTAGCGGAAGCTCCTACAATGAGCAGTTCTTC. Encoded protein: CASSQERKTSGSSYNEQFF.

The chain links TRBV29-1 to TRBJ2-5, with D possibly being TRBD2 (6 bases). The end of the DNA aligns better with TRBJ2-7, so the J call may be wrong. This CDR3 spans 14 amino acids. From germline, CDR1 is SQVTM and CDR2 ANQGSEA. CDR3 protein: CSFRSPGRFYEQYF. Written as DNA, the CDR3 is TGCAGCTTCCGCTCTCCCGGGAGATTCTACGAGCAGTACTTC.

The rearrangement uses TRBV7-6 and TRBJ2-3; D might be TRBD2 (6 bases). This CDR3 region has 16 residues. In germline, CDR1 is SGHVS, CDR2 FNYEAQ. With 0 bases removed from V and 1 base from J, the gap between germline ends came to 11 bases. CDR3 bases: TGTGCCAGCAGCTTAGCGGTGGCTAGCGGCACAGATACGCAGTATTTT. Residues: CASSLAVASGTDTQYF.

This chain links TRBV18 with TRBJ2-1; TRBD2 aligns across 13 bases. CDR3 length equals 15 residues. The ends lost 3 bases at V and 9 bases at J; junction bases unmatched: 5. The germline V gene has CDR1 KGHSH and CDR2 LQKENI. CDR3: CASSPTRLAGGEQFF. CDR3 sequence (DNA): TGTGCCAGCTCACCTACCCGACTAGCGGGAGGTGAGCAGTTCTTC.

The chain links TRBV6-1 to TRBJ1-1; 8 positions match TRBD1. The CDR3 has 14 amino acids. The V and J ends lost 4 bases and 6 bases, in that order; junction bases with no gene match: 7. CDR1 and CDR2 from the germline V gene are MNHNS and SASEGT. CDR3: CASSVGQGGSEAFF. CDR3 nucleotides: TGTGCCAGCAGTGTCGGACAGGGAGGTTCTGAAGCTTTCTTT.

At least ten counts were recorded for this clone. The chain couples TRBV30 to TRBJ1-5, with no clear D. The CDR3 runs to 13 residues. The V end lost 0 bases, the J end lost 4 bases, and 7 bases lay between the germline ends. The germline CDR1 and CDR2 sequences are GTSNPN and SVGIG (reference sequence). CDR3 protein: CAWSVEVNQPQHF. Written as DNA, the CDR3 is TGTGCCTGGAGTGTGGAGGTAAATCAGCCCCAGCATTTT. Based on the CDR3 plus reference TRBV30 and TRBJ1-5, the full variable domain is SQTIHQWPATLVQPVGSPLSLECTVEGTSNPNLYWYRQAAGRGLQLLFYSVGIGQISSEVPQNLSASRPQDRQFILSSKKLLLSDSGFYLCAWSVEVNQPQHFGDGTRLSIL.

The CDR3: CASSRDSGTNRGEQYF. The CDR3 DNA sequence: TGTGCCAGCAGTAGAGATAGCGGGACTAACCGGGGAGAGCAGTACTTC. The chain couples TRBV27 to TRBJ2-7; 8 bases align to TRBD2. Losses at the gene ends were 5 bases for V and 7 bases for J; bases not matched to a gene: 16. This CDR3 is built from 16 residues. Germline V gives CDR1 MNHEY, CDR2 SMNVEV (reference sequence).

This clone was detected a few times. The rearrangement joins TRBV19 to TRBJ2-3, with TRBD1 identical over 8 bases. Per the germline V gene, CDR1 is LNHDA and CDR2 is SQIVND (reference sequence). Trimming took 6 bases from V and 7 from J; bases not matched to a gene: 3. The CDR3 is 12 residues long. The CDR3: CASRRQGNTQYF. DNA for the CDR3: TGTGCCAGTAGGCGACAGGGGAATACGCAGTATTTT.

The count of this clone is one. The V and J genes are TRBV9 and TRBJ2-1; 10 bases agree with TRBD2. With 0 bases clipped from V and 7 bases from J, the junction kept 10 bases outside the gene matches. The CDR3 covers 17 residues. The V gene's germline CDR1 is SGDLS and CDR2 YYNGEE. The CDR3 reads CASSVGPPRTSGNEQFF. The CDR3 DNA follows: TGTGCCAGCAGCGTAGGACCACCTCGGACTAGCGGAAATGAGCAGTTCTTC.

The genes are TRBV9 and TRBJ1-5, with D unclear. Trimming took 5 bases from V and 0 from J, leaving 9 bases between them. The CDR3 consists of 14 residues. Germline V lookup: CDR1 SGDLS, CDR2 YYNGEE. The CDR3 spells CASSVADSNQPQHF. CDR3 nucleotides: TGTGCCAGCAGTGTGGCAGATAGCAATCAGCCCCAGCATTTT.

The chain uses TRBV6-5 and TRBJ2-4, with D possibly being TRBD2 (5 bases). The CDR3 totals 14 residues. The ends were cut back, 0 bases at V and 5 bases at J, with 8 bases in the middle. Germline V gives CDR1 MNHEY, CDR2 SVGAGI. The CDR3 DNA reads TGTGCCAGCAGTTACTCAGGGCGGGAAAACATTCAGTACTTC. The encoded protein is CASSYSGRENIQYF.

This chain uses TRBV7-2 with TRBJ1-2; 8 bases align to TRBD1. V was clipped by 3 bases and J by 7 bases; unmatched bases: 7. Germline CDR1 reads SGHTA; CDR2 reads FQGNSA. The CDR3 is 14 residues long. The CDR3 region is CASSFPGQGGGYTF. CDR3 bases: TGTGCCAGCAGCTTTCCCGGACAGGGTGGTGGCTACACCTTC.

This clone was seen repeatedly, ten times or more. The rearrangement uses TRBV7-9 and TRBJ2-3; D is ambiguous. Germline lookup yields CDR1 SEHNR and CDR2 FQNEAQ (reference sequence). Trimming shortened V by 5 bases and J by 2 bases, and 5 bases separated the two germline ends. This CDR3 has 12 amino acids. The CDR3 loop is CASSLPTDTQYF. CDR3 DNA: TGTGCCAGCAGCCTCCCCACAGATACGCAGTATTTT. Combining the CDR3 with reference TRBV7-9 and TRBJ2-3 gives the whole variable domain DTGVSQNPRHKITKRGQNVTFRCDPISEHNRLYWYRQTLGQGPEFLTYFQNEAQLEKSRLLSDRFSAERPKGSFSTLEIQRTEQGDSAMYLCASSLPTDTQYFGPGTRLTVL.

This clone was seen only a few times. The chain combines TRBV30 with TRBJ2-7; D is undetermined. The CDR3 extends over 12 amino acids. Trimming removed 0 bases at V and 3 bases at J, with 6 bases between. Looked up from germline, CDR1 is GTSNPN and CDR2 is SVGIG (reference sequence). The CDR3 nucleotides read TGTGCCTGGAGTGTAGAGGTCTACGAGCAGTACTTC. It is translated as CAWSVEVYEQYF.

This clone was detected only a few times. The J gene is TRBJ2-5, the V gene TRBV4-2; 8 bases are a match to TRBD2. The germline V gene has CDR1 LGHNA and CDR2 YNFKEQ. There are 16 residues in the CDR3. V shed 0 bases and J 1 base; nucleotides not matched to a gene: 4. In nucleotides, the CDR3 is TGTGCCAGCAGCCAAGATCCAGCGGGGGCCCAAGAGACCCAGTACTTC. The encoded protein is CASSQDPAGAQETQYF.

Concerning this clone itself: In this CDR3 the conserved last residue, phenylalanine or tryptophan, is missing, so a read error is likely. Because the CDR3's place on the DNA is in doubt, the DNA is left out and the CDR3 is given as listed by TCRdb. The V and J genes are TRBV28 and TRBJ2-4; the DNA was not used to check the table's D call, TRBD2. The CDR3 length is 14 residues, termini included. Looked up from germline, CDR1 is MDHEN and CDR2 is SYDVKM. CDR3 in amino acids: CASSLGLAGGDSEL.

The rearrangement uses TRBV5-1 and TRBJ2-3; 11 bases align to TRBD1. V lost 0 bases to trimming and J lost 4 bases; unmatched junction nucleotides: 7. Per the germline V gene, CDR1 is SGHRS and CDR2 is YFSETQ. CDR3 size: 17 residues. CDR3 nucleotide sequence: TGCGCCAGCAGCTTGGGCCGGGACAGGGGGAGCGCAGATACGCAGTATTTT. Protein product: CASSLGRDRGSADTQYF.

The chain is built from TRBV7-2 and TRBJ2-5, with D maybe TRBD1 (5 bases). V was trimmed by 5 bases and J by 5 bases, leaving 15 bases between them. From germline, CDR1 is SGHTA and CDR2 FQGNSA. The CDR3 is made up of 14 amino acids. This CDR3 is CASSNQGNKETQYF. CDR3 DNA: TGTGCCAGCAGCAACCAGGGAAACAAGGAGACCCAGTACTTC.

Only a few counts were recorded for this clone. This chain joins TRBV19 and TRBJ1-5; TRBD1 is a possible D gene (5 bases). This CDR3 region has 13 residues. Trimming removed 9 bases at V and 9 bases at J, with 18 bases between. Looked up from germline, CDR1 is LNHDA and CDR2 is SQIVND (reference sequence). As DNA, the CDR3 is TGTGCCAGCAGTCGGGGGATTTCGTTGCCCCAGCATTTT. It encodes CASSRGISLPQHF.

The rearrangement joins TRBV29-1 to TRBJ2-7, with D perhaps matching TRBD1 (6 bases). This CDR3 is 13 amino acids long. V dropped 1 base and J dropped 6 bases, with 13 bases sitting between them. The germline CDR1 and CDR2 sequences are SQVTM and ANQGSEA. The CDR3 nucleotides read TGCAGCGTTGAAGTCGCACAGGGTTTCGAGCAGTACTTC. It translates to CSVEVAQGFEQYF.

The chain links TRBV30 to TRBJ2-5; 7 bases align to TRBD1. Germline V CDR1 and CDR2: GTSNPN, SVGIG (reference sequence). Trimming removed 1 base from V and 11 bases from J; junction bases left unmatched: 10. The CDR3 has 13 residues. CDR3 residues: CAWSGQGLGEQYF. DNA for the CDR3: TGTGCCTGGAGTGGACAGGGATTAGGTGAGCAGTACTTC.